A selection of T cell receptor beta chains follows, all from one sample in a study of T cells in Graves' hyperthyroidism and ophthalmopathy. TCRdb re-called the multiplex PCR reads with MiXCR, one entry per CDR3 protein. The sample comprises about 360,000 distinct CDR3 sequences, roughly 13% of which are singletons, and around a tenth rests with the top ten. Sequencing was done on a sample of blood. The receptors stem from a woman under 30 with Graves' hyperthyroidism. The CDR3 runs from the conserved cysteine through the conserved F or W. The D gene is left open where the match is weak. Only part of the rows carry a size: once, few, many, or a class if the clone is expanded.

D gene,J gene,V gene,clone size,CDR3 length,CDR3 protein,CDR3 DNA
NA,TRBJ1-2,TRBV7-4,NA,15,CASSFKGTNPYGYTF,TGTGCCAGCAGCTTCAAGGGGACAAATCCCTATGGCTACACCTTC
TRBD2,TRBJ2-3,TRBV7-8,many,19,CASSQGPSGGARGTDTQYF,TGTGCCAGCAGCCAGGGCCCTAGCGGGGGGGCGCGCGGCACAGATACGCAGTATTTT
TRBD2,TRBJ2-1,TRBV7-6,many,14,CASSTRGGSNEQFF,TGTGCCAGCAGCACGCGGGGGGGGAGCAATGAGCAGTTCTTC
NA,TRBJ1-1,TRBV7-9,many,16,CASSLDLGPANTEAFF,TGTGCCAGCAGCTTAGATCTAGGACCGGCGAACACTGAAGCTTTCTTT
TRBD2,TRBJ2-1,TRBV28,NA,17,CASNPLTQTSGIGEQFF,TGTGCCAGCAACCCCCTGACCCAGACTAGCGGGATCGGAGAGCAGTTCTTC
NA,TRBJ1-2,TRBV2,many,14,CASNAQGGADGYTF,TGTGCCAGCAACGCACAGGGAGGCGCGGATGGCTACACCTTC
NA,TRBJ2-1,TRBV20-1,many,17,CSVIPIDIAATYNEQFF,TGCAGTGTGATCCCCATTGACATAGCCGCAACCTACAATGAGCAGTTCTTC
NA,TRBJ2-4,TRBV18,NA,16,CASSPNWGLAKNIQYF,TGTGCCAGCTCACCAAATTGGGGACTAGCCAAAAACATTCAGTACTTC
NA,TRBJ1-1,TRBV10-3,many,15,CATSGGGKQNTEAFF,TGTGCCACCAGTGGAGGCGGAAAACAGAACACTGAAGCTTTCTTT
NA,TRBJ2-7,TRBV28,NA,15,CASSPPRQGRYEQYF,TGTGCCAGCAGCCCCCCCCGGCAGGGCAGGTACGAGCAGTACTTC
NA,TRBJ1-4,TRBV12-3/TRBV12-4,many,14,CASSPGRTNEKLFF,TGTGCCAGCAGCCCGGGACGGACTAATGAAAAACTGTTTTTT
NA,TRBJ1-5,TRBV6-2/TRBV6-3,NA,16,CASIGGTGYSHQPQHF,TGTGCCAGCATTGGGGGCACGGGTTATTCCCATCAGCCCCAGCATTTT
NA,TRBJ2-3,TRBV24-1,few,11,CATSETDTQYF,TGTGCCACCAGTGAAACAGATACGCAGTATTTT
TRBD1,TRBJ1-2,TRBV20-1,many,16,CSAQGWWDRGRYGYTF,TGCAGTGCCCAAGGCTGGTGGGACAGGGGCAGATATGGCTACACCTTC
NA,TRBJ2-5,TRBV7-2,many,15,CASSLVTGSQETQYF,TGTGCCAGCAGCTTAGTGACGGGGTCACAAGAGACCCAGTACTTC
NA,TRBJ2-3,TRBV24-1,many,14,CATSGTGYTDTQYF,TGTGCCACCAGTGGAACTGGATACACAGATACGCAGTATTTT
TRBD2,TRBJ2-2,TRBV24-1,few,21,CATSDLKGTSGRATNTGELFF,TGTGCCACCAGTGATTTGAAGGGGACTAGCGGGAGGGCCACGAACACCGGGGAGCTGTTTTTT
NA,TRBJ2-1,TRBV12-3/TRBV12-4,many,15,CASSLGTTDHNEQFF,TGTGCCAGCAGTTTAGGGACTACCGACCACAATGAGCAGTTCTTC
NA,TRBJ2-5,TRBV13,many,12,CASSPARGTQYF,TGTGCCAGCAGCCCTGCGCGCGGGACCCAGTACTTC
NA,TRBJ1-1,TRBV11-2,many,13,CASSLAAGGEAFF,TGTGCCAGCAGCTTAGCTGCGGGCGGTGAAGCTTTCTTT
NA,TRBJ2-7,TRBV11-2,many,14,CASSLSGQAHEQYF,TGTGCCAGCAGCTTAAGCGGCCAGGCCCACGAGCAGTACTTC
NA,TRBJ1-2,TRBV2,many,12,CASRDSFYGYTF,TGTGCCAGCAGAGACAGCTTCTATGGCTACACCTTC
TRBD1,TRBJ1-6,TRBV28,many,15,CASGIDRGYNSPLHF,TGTGCCAGCGGTATTGACAGGGGATATAATTCACCCCTCCACTTT
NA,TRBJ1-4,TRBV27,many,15,CASSVTGHPNEKLFF,TGTGCCAGCAGTGTTACGGGACACCCTAATGAAAAACTGTTTTTT
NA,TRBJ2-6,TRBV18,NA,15,CASSPDRTGANVLTF,TGTGCCAGCTCACCCGACAGAACCGGGGCCAACGTCCTGACTTTC
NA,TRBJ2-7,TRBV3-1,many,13,CASSQGTDYEQYF,TGTGCCAGCAGCCAAGGGACAGATTACGAGCAGTACTTC
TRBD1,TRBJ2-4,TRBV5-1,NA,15,CASRGGSEAKNIQYF,TGCGCCAGCAGAGGGGGCTCCGAAGCCAAAAACATTCAGTACTTC
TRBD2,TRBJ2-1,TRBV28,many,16,CASSSRGRGSYNEQFF,TGTGCCAGCAGTTCTCGCGGGAGGGGGTCCTACAATGAGCAGTTCTTC
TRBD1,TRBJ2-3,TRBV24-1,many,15,CATSETGDNTDTQYF,TGTGCCACCAGTGAGACAGGGGACAACACAGATACGCAGTATTTT
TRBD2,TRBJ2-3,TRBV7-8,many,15,CASSSPPGGADTQYF,TGTGCCAGCAGCTCCCCCCCGGGGGGGGCAGATACGCAGTATTTT
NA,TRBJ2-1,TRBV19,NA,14,CAGSTVGSGNEQFF,TGTGCCGGTAGTACCGTTGGGAGTGGCAATGAGCAGTTCTTC
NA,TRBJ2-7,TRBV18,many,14,CASSPSAGFYEQYF,TGTGCCAGCTCACCAAGCGCAGGGTTCTACGAGCAGTACTTC
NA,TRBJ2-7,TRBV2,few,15,CASSGSLAHSYEQYF,TGTGCCAGTAGTGGGTCGCTAGCGCACTCCTACGAGCAGTACTTC
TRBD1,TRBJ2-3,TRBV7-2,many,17,CASSLASTGGRADTQYF,TGTGCCAGCAGCTTAGCCTCGACAGGGGGTCGGGCAGATACGCAGTATTTT
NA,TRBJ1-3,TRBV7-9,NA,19,CASSILSLGRSSSGNTIYF,TGTGCCAGCAGCATCCTAAGCCTGGGACGGTCAAGCTCTGGAAACACCATATATTTT
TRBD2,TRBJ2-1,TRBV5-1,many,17,CASSKGKLADGGDEQFF,TGCGCCAGCTCAAAGGGGAAGCTAGCGGACGGAGGGGATGAGCAGTTCTTC
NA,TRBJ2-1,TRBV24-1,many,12,CATSAENNEQFF,TGTGCCACCAGTGCGGAGAACAATGAGCAGTTCTTC
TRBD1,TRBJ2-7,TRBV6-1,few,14,CASSPGQGAREQYF,TGTGCCAGCAGCCCGGGACAGGGGGCGCGTGAGCAGTACTTC
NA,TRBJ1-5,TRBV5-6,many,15,CASSLYAGLGQPQHF,TGTGCCAGCAGCTTGTACGCGGGCTTGGGTCAGCCCCAGCATTTT
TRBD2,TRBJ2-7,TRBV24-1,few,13,CATSDLREGEQYF,TGTGCCACCAGTGATTTGCGGGAGGGCGAGCAGTACTTC
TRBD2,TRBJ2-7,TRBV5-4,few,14,CASSLALAGYEQYF,TGTGCCAGCAGCTTGGCTCTAGCGGGGTACGAGCAGTACTTC
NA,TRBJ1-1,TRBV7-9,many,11,CASSQSTEAFF,TGTGCCAGCAGCCAGAGCACTGAAGCTTTCTTT
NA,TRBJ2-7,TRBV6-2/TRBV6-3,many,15,CASSYSVGRAYEQYF,TGTGCCAGCAGTTACTCAGTTGGACGGGCCTACGAGCAGTACTTC
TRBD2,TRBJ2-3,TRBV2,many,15,CASSVSGRNTDTQYF,TGTGCCAGCAGTGTTAGCGGGCGAAACACAGATACGCAGTATTTT
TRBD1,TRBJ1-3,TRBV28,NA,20,CASSTITRRSQGASGNTIYF,TGTGCCAGCAGTACTATAACCCGCCGATCACAGGGGGCCTCTGGAAACACCATATATTTT
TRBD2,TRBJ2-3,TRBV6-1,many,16,CASSVGLAGGWDTQYF,TGTGCCAGCAGTGTCGGACTAGCGGGGGGGTGGGATACGCAGTATTTT
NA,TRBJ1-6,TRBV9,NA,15,CASSDRGRGNSPLHF,TGTGCCAGCAGCGACCGGGGGAGGGGAAATTCACCCCTCCACTTT